This T cell receptor beta chain derives from a study of blood T cell repertoires in COVID-19. Whole-study context: Sites in the United States, Italy and Spain provided acute and convalescent COVID-19 samples. PBMCs, B-cell-depleted T cells, or T cells provided the cDNA or gDNA that made up the material.

In the study's own analysis: Estimation of nucleated cell counts relied on the amplification of reference gene primers. Assay used: immunoSEQ multiplex PCR; TCRdb lists only in-frame clones, some missing. V and J calls and clone size follow that table, whereas D and trimming were derived from the DNA. The sample consists of some 200,000 clones, around 83% of them appearing once. V shed 6 bases and J 8 bases; nucleotides not matched to a gene: 12. Germline V gene sequence: CDR1 SNHLY, CDR2 FYNNEI. The CDR3 is 14 amino acids. The chain carries TRBV2 and TRBJ1-2; 7 bases agree with TRBD1. The sequencing input was peripheral blood. This clonotype originated in a woman between 40 and 55 years old with acute or convalescent COVID-19. The CDR3 here is CASSATGDNLGYTF. The CDR3 DNA reads as TGTGCCAGCAGCGCCACAGGGGATAATTTGGGCTACACCTTC.